The 2 T cell receptor beta chains given below trace back to one sample, sequenced in a study of T cell responses to AZD1222 COVID-19 vaccine. Repertoires were generated with immunoSEQ multiplex PCR, while TCRdb's copy carries only in-frame clones and drops some. This table has some 150,000 clones, 85% to 90% appearing once. Sequencing was performed on peripheral blood, taken on day 0 of AZD1222 vaccination. These receptors were obtained from an adult in good health.

V gene TRBV7-2 combines with J gene TRBJ1-1; possibly TRBD1 for D (5 bases). Germline lookup yields CDR1 SGHTA and CDR2 FQGNSA. CDR3 length: 13 amino acids. The V gene lost 1 base and the J gene lost 12 bases, with 15 bases spanning the gap. This CDR3 reads CASSLERDRSSFF. CDR3 in DNA: TGTGCCAGCAGCTTAGAACGGGACCGCTCGTCTTTCTTT. The variable domain in full, completed from reference TRBV7-2 and TRBJ1-1, reads GAGVSQSPSNKVTEKGKDVELRCDPISGHTALYWYRQSLGQGLEFLIYFQGNSAPDKSGLPSDRFSAERTGGSVSTLTIQRTQQEDSAVYLCASSLERDRSSFFGQGTRLTVV.

Of note for this clone: At the DNA level, this CDR3 is encoded by other sequences in the same sample as well. The chain has TRBV19 and TRBJ1-6; D not certain. V was shortened by 8 bases and J by 5 bases, with 10 bases between the two germline ends. The CDR3 consists of 13 residues. Per the germline V gene, CDR1 is LNHDA and CDR2 is SQIVND (reference sequence). This chain's CDR3 is CASRTGDNSPLHF. As DNA, the CDR3 is TGTGCCAGTCGGACCGGAGATAATTCACCCCTCCACTTT.